Below are 28 T cell receptor beta chains sequenced from a single sample in a study of blood T cell repertoires in COVID-19. Clones were sequenced by immunoSEQ multiplex PCR, and TCRdb holds only the in-frame ones, with some missing. This sample has approximately 180,000 clones, with roughly 88% found just once. The sample consisted of peripheral blood. All receptors derive from a man between 60 and 75 years old with acute or convalescent COVID-19.

The chain combines TRBV5-6 with TRBJ2-1; unclear D gene. The ends were cut back, 1 base at V and 4 bases at J, with 12 bases in the middle. CDR3 length: 15 amino acids. Germline CDR1 and CDR2: SGHDT and YYEEEE. The CDR3 protein is CASSLLAPVYNEQFF. CDR3 bases: TGTGCCAGCAGCTTGTTAGCCCCGGTTTACAATGAGCAGTTCTTC.

The V call is TRBV3-1 (or the pseudogene TRBV3-2), the J call TRBJ1-3; tentatively, D is TRBD1 (6 bases). Germline V CDR1 and CDR2: LGHDT, YNNKEL (reference sequence). Between the trimmed V and J ends, which lost 4 bases and 2 bases, there was a span of 24 bases. The CDR3 covers 19 residues. For the CDR3, the DNA is TGTGCCAGCAGCCCAACCGGGACAAGGGCCATGGGGGCTGGAAACACCATATATTTT. It translates to CASSPTGTRAMGAGNTIYF.

This clone was detected only a few times. CDR3 protein: CASSPGAGANVLTF. DNA for the CDR3: TGTGCCAGCTCACCCGGAGCTGGGGCCAACGTCCTGACTTTC. This chain connects TRBV18 to TRBJ2-6; D gene unclear. The CDR3 loop spans 14 amino acids. Germline V gene data show CDR1 as KGHSH and CDR2 as LQKENI. Trimming pared 3 bases from V and 2 bases from J, leaving 5 bases between.

The rearrangement joins TRBV27 to TRBJ2-2, with 9 nucleotides matching TRBD1. V lost 3 bases to trimming and J lost 1 base; unmatched junction nucleotides: 6. The CDR3 runs 17 residues. Germline CDR1 reads MNHEY; CDR2 reads SMNVEV (reference sequence). The CDR3 reads CASSFTRDRVNTGELFF. The CDR3 nucleotides read TGTGCCAGCAGTTTCACCCGGGACAGGGTGAACACCGGGGAGCTGTTTTTT.

In nucleotides, the CDR3 is TGTGCCAGCAGGTCCCCGAGACAGGGCGAGAATTCACCCCTCCACTTT. The encoded protein is CASRSPRQGENSPLHF. V gene TRBV6-6 combines with J gene TRBJ1-6, with TRBD1 identical over 7 bases. The J segment lost 7 bases and the V segment lost 6 bases, leaving 12 bases of the junction unmatched. CDR1 and CDR2 from the germline V gene are MNHNY and SVGAGI (reference sequence). CDR3 length: 16 amino acids.

This clone has more than one count but fewer than ten. The chain combines TRBV6-5 with TRBJ2-3, with a possible D match to TRBD2 (5 bases). Trimming pared 6 bases from V and 3 bases from J, leaving 13 bases between. Germline V CDR1 and CDR2: MNHEY, SVGAGI. CDR3 size: 14 residues. CDR3 loop: CASRRSLVTDTQYF. The CDR3, as DNA: TGTGCCAGCAGGCGCTCACTAGTTACAGATACGCAGTATTTT.

CDR3 in amino acids: CASSSGQGASGANVLTF. In nucleotides, the CDR3 is TGTGCCAGCAGCTCAGGACAGGGAGCCTCTGGGGCCAACGTCCTGACTTTC. The chain employs TRBV7-9 and TRBJ2-6; TRBD1 matches 8 bases. This CDR3 comprises 17 residues. Germline V lookup: CDR1 SEHNR, CDR2 FQNEAQ (reference sequence). V trimming: 4 bases; J trimming: 0 bases; junction bases outside the gene matches: 5.

This clone came up once. The chain combines TRBV9 with TRBJ2-3; 7 positions match TRBD2. Germline trimming cut 0 bases from V and 2 bases from J; bases unmatched to any gene: 6. CDR3 length: 16 residues. Germline CDR1 and CDR2: SGDLS and YYNGEE. The CDR3 region is CASSVGSSGPTDTQYF. The CDR3 DNA follows: TGTGCCAGCAGCGTAGGAAGTAGCGGGCCCACAGATACGCAGTATTTT.

CDR3 region: CASKRATGISGANVLTF. DNA of the CDR3: TGTGCCAGTAAGAGGGCGACAGGCATTTCTGGGGCCAACGTCCTGACTTTC. The genes are TRBV19 and TRBJ2-6, with D perhaps matching TRBD1 (6 bases). The V gene's germline CDR1 is LNHDA and CDR2 SQIVND (reference sequence). Trimming left V 7 bases short and J 1 base short, with 17 bases between. The CDR3 is made up of 17 amino acids.

The chain is built from TRBV6-6 and TRBJ1-1; TRBD1 agrees at 7 bases. There are 13 residues in the CDR3. Germline trimming cut 6 bases from V and 1 base from J; bases unmatched to any gene: 2. The germline V gene has CDR1 MNHNY and CDR2 SVGAGI (reference sequence). For the CDR3, the DNA is TGTGCCAGCAGCTGGACAGGGAACACTGAAGCTTTCTTT. Translation gives CASSWTGNTEAFF.

The chain recombines TRBV30 with TRBJ1-2; the match to TRBD1 covers 7 bases. The V gene's germline CDR1 is GTSNPN and CDR2 SVGIG (reference sequence). CDR3 size: 14 residues. The CDR3 loop is CAHARGQQNYGYTF. CDR3 DNA: TGTGCGCACGCCCGGGGACAGCAAAACTATGGCTACACCTTC.

This clone was counted a single time. The chain employs TRBV9 and TRBJ2-1; the match to TRBD2 covers 8 bases. Germline values: CDR1 SGDLS, CDR2 YYNGEE. Trimming cost V 3 bases and J 5 bases; bases outside gene matches: 10. This CDR3 region has 16 residues. The CDR3 is CASSDLSGNHHNEQFF. CDR3 coding DNA: TGTGCCAGCAGCGACCTTAGCGGGAATCACCACAATGAGCAGTTCTTC.

This chain connects TRBV2 to TRBJ2-5, with D possibly TRBD2 on 6 matching bases. The CDR3 has 14 residues. The germline gives CDR1 SNHLY, CDR2 FYNNEI. V lost 2 bases, J lost 9 bases, and 16 bases lay in between. CDR3 bases: TGTGCCAGCAGTGAAATGGGCGGCCCGGGGGCCCAGTACTTC. Its translation: CASSEMGGPGAQYF.

The chain carries TRBV19 and TRBJ2-7; 13 bases fit TRBD2. J lost 6 bases, V lost 2 bases, and 7 bases had no gene match. CDR3 length: 16 amino acids. Germline CDR1 is LNHDA and CDR2 is SQIVND (reference sequence). The CDR3 reads CASSIMTSGRMGEQYF. In nucleotides, the CDR3 is TGTGCCAGTAGTATAATGACTAGCGGGAGGATGGGCGAGCAGTACTTC.

V is TRBV30 and J is TRBJ1-6, with 7 bases matching TRBD1. This CDR3 has 14 residues. Germline V gene lookup returns CDR1 GTSNPN and CDR2 SVGIG (reference sequence). V lost 4 bases to trimming and J lost 9 bases; unmatched junction nucleotides: 9. The CDR3 region is CAWIDGGGISPLHF. The CDR3 DNA reads as TGTGCCTGGATCGATGGAGGGGGCATTTCACCCCTCCACTTT.

The V and J genes are TRBV5-6 and TRBJ1-1; D not resolved. CDR1 and CDR2 (germline): SGHDT, YYEEEE. This CDR3 spans 16 amino acids. The ends were cut back, 2 bases at V and 1 base at J, with 15 bases in the middle. The CDR3 reads CASSFGYPGKNTEAFF. The CDR3 DNA follows: TGTGCCAGCAGCTTCGGATATCCGGGAAAGAACACTGAAGCTTTCTTT. The full variable domain, in which reference TRBV5-6 and TRBJ1-1 provide the parts outside the CDR3, is DAGVTQSPTHLIKTRGQQVTLRCSPKSGHDTVSWYQQALGQGPQFIFQYYEEEERQRGNFPDRFSGHQFPNYSSELNVNALLLGDSALYLCASSFGYPGKNTEAFFGQGTRLTVV.

This chain links TRBV28 with TRBJ2-1; 7 bases are shared with TRBD2. Losses at the gene ends were 6 bases for V and 2 bases for J; bases not matched to a gene: 10. The CDR3 loop spans 16 amino acids. The germline CDR1 and CDR2 sequences are MDHEN and SYDVKM. CDR3 coding DNA: TGTGCCAGCAGATTTAGCGGGCTAGGAACCTACAATGAGCAGTTCTTC. Translated: CASRFSGLGTYNEQFF.

The J gene is TRBJ2-5, the V gene TRBV12-3 or TRBV12-4; tentatively, D is TRBD1 (6 bases). Trimming took off 3 bases at V and 10 bases at J, with 15 bases between the two ends. This CDR3 is built from 13 residues. The CDR3 DNA reads TGTGCCAGCAGTTTGGGGGCCCGCAGAAGCCAGTACTTC. This codes for CASSLGARRSQYF.

This clone was observed a single time. J is TRBJ1-1 and V is TRBV28; possibly TRBD1 for D (6 bases). V gave up 4 bases and J gave up 2 bases, with 11 bases separating them. The germline V gene has CDR1 MDHEN and CDR2 SYDVKM. The CDR3 has 14 amino acids. The DNA of the CDR3 is TGTGCCAGCAGTTCTCGGACAGAAAACACTGAAGCTTTCTTT. Translation: CASSSRTENTEAFF. Filled out from reference TRBV28 and TRBJ1-1, the complete variable domain reads DVKVTQSSRYLVKRTGEKVFLECVQDMDHENMFWYRQDPGLGLRLIYFSYDVKMKEKGDIPEGYSVSREKKERFSLILESASTNQTSMYLCASSSRTENTEAFFGQGTRLTVV.

This clone was seen once. The V gene is TRBV6-5, the J gene TRBJ2-7; TRBD1 aligns across 9 bases. Trimming cost V 0 bases and J 3 bases; bases outside gene matches: 3. Germline CDR1 reads MNHEY; CDR2 reads SVGAGI. There are 15 residues in the CDR3. CDR3 loop: CASSYSRDRDYEQYF. The CDR3 nucleotides read TGTGCCAGCAGTTACTCTCGGGACAGGGACTACGAGCAGTACTTC.

J is TRBJ2-3 and V is TRBV4-1; maybe TRBD2 (6 bases). Trimming removed 5 bases at V and 2 bases at J, with 11 bases between. Germline loops: CDR1 MGHRA, CDR2 YSYEKL. This CDR3 contains 14 residues. For the CDR3, the DNA is TGCGCCAGCAGCTACGGACTATCCACAGATACGCAGTATTTT. This codes for CASSYGLSTDTQYF.

The chain is built from TRBV9 and TRBJ2-2, with a weak D call TRBD1 (5 bases). With 4 bases removed from V and 1 base from J, the gap between germline ends came to 11 bases. Germline V gene sequence: CDR1 SGDLS, CDR2 YYNGEE. This CDR3 region has 15 residues. The CDR3 reads CASSQTELNTGELFF. The CDR3 DNA reads TGTGCCAGCAGCCAGACAGAGTTGAACACCGGGGAGCTGTTTTTT.

The J gene is TRBJ2-2, the V gene TRBV28; D is perhaps TRBD2 (6 bases). The V end lost 6 bases, the J end lost 0 bases, and 14 bases lay between the germline ends. The germline V gene encodes CDR1 MDHEN and CDR2 SYDVKM. This CDR3 is 16 amino acids long. The CDR3 DNA follows: TGTGCCAGCAGGCCAGGGTCGGGGGCGAACACCGGGGAGCTGTTTTTT. This encodes CASRPGSGANTGELFF.

The chain carries TRBV3-1 (or the pseudogene TRBV3-2) and TRBJ2-7; D unresolved. The V gene's germline CDR1 is LGHDT and CDR2 YNNKEL (reference sequence). CDR3 length: 15 residues. The V end lost 1 base, the J end lost 2 bases, and 12 bases lay between the germline ends. The CDR3 bases are TGTGCCAGCAGCCAAGGGGCAGGTCCAACCTACGAGCAGTACTTC. This encodes CASSQGAGPTYEQYF.

This chain joins TRBV29-1 and TRBJ1-1, with 7 nucleotides matching TRBD1. The CDR3 spans 14 residues. V gave up 5 bases and J gave up 3 bases; unmatched junction bases: 9. CDR1 SQVTM and CDR2 ANQGSEA come from the germline V gene. The CDR3: CSVTRGQVDTEAFF. DNA for the CDR3: TGCAGCGTTACAAGGGGGCAGGTAGACACTGAAGCTTTCTTT.

This chain connects TRBV5-4 to TRBJ2-7; unclear D gene. CDR1 is SGHNT and CDR2 is YYREEE in the germline V gene (reference sequence). Trimming took 4 bases from V and 0 from J, leaving 11 bases between them. This CDR3 has 14 amino acids. The CDR3 bases are TGTGCCAGCAGCCCTTACTTAAGCTCCTACGAGCAGTACTTC. As protein: CASSPYLSSYEQYF.

The V and J genes are TRBV6-1 and TRBJ2-7; 12 bases fit TRBD2. The J segment lost 2 bases and the V segment lost 4 bases, leaving 6 bases of the junction unmatched. This CDR3 is 16 amino acids long. CDR1 is MNHNS, CDR2 SASEGT, per germline. The CDR3 DNA follows: TGTGCCAGCAGTGTTGGGACTAGCGGGCCAACCTACGAGCAGTACTTC. Translation: CASSVGTSGPTYEQYF.

V usage is TRBV24-1 and J usage is TRBJ2-2; TRBD1 aligns across 9 bases. Germline loops: CDR1 KGHDR, CDR2 SFDVKD. Trimming cost V 3 bases and J 6 bases; bases outside gene matches: 7. The CDR3 spans 16 residues. The CDR3 here is CATSDPRQGEAGELFF. The DNA of the CDR3 is TGTGCCACCAGTGATCCACGACAGGGGGAGGCCGGGGAGCTGTTTTTT.